These T cell receptor beta chains were read from a single sample in a study of cytomegalovirus exposure and HLA in healthy donors. Produced via immunoSEQ multiplex PCR; TCRdb's table is partial and in-frame only. The data hold hundreds of thousands of clones, with around 79% observed a single time. Sequenced: PBMCs. The receptors stem from a male donor in good health and CMV-seronegative. The CDR3 runs from the conserved cysteine through the conserved F or W. A D gene is named only where the DNA matches it firmly. A row's size may be missing; if present it is once, few, many or a size class.

CDR3	DNA	V	J	size	D
CASSQNRASAQETQYF	TGTGCCAGCAGCCAAAATCGCGCTAGCGCACAAGAGACCCAGTACTTC	TRBV7-2	TRBJ2-5	-	-
CASTTSGRPPQQYF	TGTGCCAGCACCACTAGCGGGAGGCCCCCTCAGCAGTACTTC	TRBV6-5	TRBJ2-7	-	TRBD2
CASSTSGGRYNEQFF	TGTGCCAGCAGTACTAGCGGGGGACGCTACAATGAGCAGTTCTTC	TRBV5-4	TRBJ2-1	few	TRBD2
CASSLGLAELAKNIQYF	TGTGCCAGCAGCTTGGGTCTAGCGGAACTAGCCAAAAACATTCAGTACTTC	TRBV5-6	TRBJ2-4	-	TRBD2
CASSLFRGGYTF	TGTGCCAGCAGCTTATTTCGGGGAGGCTACACCTTC	TRBV7-9	TRBJ1-2	-	-
CASGTAGGPQETQYF	TGTGCCAGCGGTACAGCGGGGGGTCCTCAAGAGACCCAGTACTTC	TRBV4-2	TRBJ2-5	-	TRBD2
CASSPPGTEKLFF	TGTGCCAGCTCACCCCCCGGGACAGAAAAACTGTTTTTT	TRBV18	TRBJ1-4	-	-
CASRALRDRVEKLFF	TGTGCCAGCAGAGCGCTCCGGGACAGGGTTGAAAAACTGTTTTTT	TRBV6-1	TRBJ1-4	-	TRBD1
CASSIAQNRGAAFF	TGTGCCAGTAGTATTGCCCAAAACAGGGGGGCAGCTTTCTTT	TRBV19	TRBJ1-1	-	TRBD1
CASKPREDRGPEAFF	TGTGCCAGCAAGCCCCGAGAGGACAGGGGACCTGAAGCTTTCTTT	TRBV6-5	TRBJ1-1	-	TRBD1
CASSPGPAQETQYF	TGTGCCAGTAGTCCAGGGCCAGCCCAAGAGACCCAGTACTTC	TRBV19	TRBJ2-5	-	-
CASSATSGGGYNEQFF	TGTGCCAGCAGCGCGACCTCGGGGGGAGGTTACAATGAGCAGTTCTTC	TRBV9	TRBJ2-1	-	TRBD2
CASSAAGQRYGYTF	TGTGCCAGCAGCGCGGCGGGACAGCGATATGGCTACACCTTC	TRBV7-3	TRBJ1-2	-	TRBD1
CASRPPGQGPLRKGEQYF	TGTGCCAGCAGGCCTCCGGGACAGGGGCCCCTAAGGAAGGGCGAGCAGTACTTC	TRBV27	TRBJ2-7	-	TRBD1
CASSFSSGSSNEQFF	TGTGCCAGCAGCTTCTCTAGCGGGAGTTCGAATGAGCAGTTCTTC	TRBV7-6	TRBJ2-1	few	TRBD2
CASPGPSGQGNYGYTF	TGTGCCAGCCCGGGGCCGAGCGGACAGGGGAACTATGGCTACACCTTC	TRBV7-2	TRBJ1-2	-	TRBD1
CASSNQASVHF	TGTGCCAGCTCAAATCAGGCCTCCGTCCACTTT	TRBV18	TRBJ1-6	few	-
CASSLTRMYEQYF	TGTGCCAGCAGCTTAACCAGGATGTACGAGCAGTACTTC	TRBV7-9	TRBJ2-7	-	-
CASRDRGTDTQYF	TGTGCCAGTAGGGACAGGGGGACAGATACGCAGTATTTT	TRBV19	TRBJ2-3	-	TRBD1
CASSLAAGLTYGYTF	TGTGCCAGCAGCTTGGCCGCGGGTCTGACCTATGGCTACACCTTC	TRBV5-4	TRBJ1-2	-	-
CASSIGRTRGNQPQHF	TGTGCCAGTAGTATCGGGCGGACAAGGGGCAATCAGCCCCAGCATTTT	TRBV19	TRBJ1-5	-	-
CASSQDYRDDADTQYF	TGCGCCAGCAGCCAAGATTACAGGGACGACGCAGATACGCAGTATTTT	TRBV4-3	TRBJ2-3	-	-
CASSLSVGGMGETQYF	TGTGCCAGCAGTTTGTCAGTCGGGGGTATGGGAGAGACCCAGTACTTC	TRBV11-2	TRBJ2-5	-	-
CASSRGTSAYEQYF	TGTGCCAGCAGCCGTGGGACATCTGCCTACGAGCAGTACTTC	TRBV7-2	TRBJ2-7	-	-
CASSLRTSGRAETQYF	TGTGCCAGCAGTTTACGGACTAGCGGGAGAGCAGAGACCCAGTACTTC	TRBV27	TRBJ2-5	-	TRBD2
CASSLAGDRQETQYF	TGTGCCAGCAGCTTAGCAGGGGACAGACAAGAGACCCAGTACTTC	TRBV7-9	TRBJ2-5	-	TRBD1
CASSYSIARGDYGYTF	TGTGCCAGCAGTTACTCGATTGCCAGGGGCGATTATGGCTACACCTTC	TRBV6-5	TRBJ1-2	-	-
CASSPSYTGGLTHGYTF	TGTGCCAGTAGTCCCAGCTACACAGGGGGCCTAACGCATGGCTACACCTTC	TRBV19	TRBJ1-2	few	TRBD1
CASSFLGPSDEQYF	TGTGCCAGTAGTTTCCTTGGGCCCTCCGACGAGCAGTACTTC	TRBV19	TRBJ2-7	-	-
CASSSPTGRNNEQFF	TGTGCCAGCAGTTCTCCAACCGGGAGAAACAATGAGCAGTTCTTC	TRBV27	TRBJ2-1	-	-
CASSSTRDRGRDGELFF	TGCGCCAGCAGCTCGACCCGGGACAGGGGGCGCGACGGGGAGCTGTTTTTT	TRBV5-1	TRBJ2-2	-	TRBD1
CASSVVSGHSYNEQFF	TGCGCCAGCAGTGTCGTAAGCGGGCACTCCTACAATGAGCAGTTCTTC	TRBV10-1	TRBJ2-1	-	-
CASSLDRGLVEQYF	TGTGCCAGCAGTCTTGACAGGGGTCTTGTCGAGCAGTACTTC	TRBV5-8	TRBJ2-7	-	TRBD1
CASSSPGTARPDTQYF	TGTGCCAGCAGCTCCCCCGGGACAGCGAGGCCAGATACGCAGTATTTT	TRBV7-6	TRBJ2-3	-	TRBD1
CASSLVRFFF	TGTGCCAGCAGCTTAGTTAGATTTTTCTTT	TRBV7-2	TRBJ1-1	-	-
CASSLLRQMNTEAFF	TGTGCCAGCAGCTTACTTAGACAGATGAACACTGAAGCTTTCTTT	TRBV13	TRBJ1-1	-	-
CASSSSSLNTEAFF	TGTGCCAGCAGCTCCTCTAGCCTGAACACTGAAGCTTTCTTT	TRBV7-9	TRBJ1-1	once	-
CATSRDLAGRGEQFF	TGTGCCACCAGCAGAGATCTAGCGGGGAGGGGTGAGCAGTTCTTC	TRBV15	TRBJ2-1	-	TRBD2
CASFPTGSYEQYF	TGTGCCAGTTTTCCGACGGGCTCCTACGAGCAGTACTTC	TRBV19	TRBJ2-7	-	-
CASSVEGTGQGEQYF	TGTGCCAGCAGCGTAGAAGGGACAGGTCAAGGCGAGCAGTACTTC	TRBV9	TRBJ2-7	-	TRBD1
CASSQSGSPSYEQYF	TGTGCCAGCAGCCAATCAGGGTCGCCCTCCTACGAGCAGTACTTC	TRBV6-5	TRBJ2-7	few	-
CSVARGSGNTIYF	TGCAGCGTTGCTCGGGGTTCTGGAAACACCATATATTTT	TRBV29-1	TRBJ1-3	-	-
CASSLRQGSYEQYF	TGTGCCAGCAGCCTGAGACAGGGCTCCTACGAGCAGTACTTC	TRBV28	TRBJ2-7	-	TRBD1
CASSPGGTAYNEQFF	TGTGCCAGCAGCCCAGGCGGGACAGCCTACAATGAGCAGTTCTTC	TRBV5-5	TRBJ2-1	-	-
CASIPDRDQETQYF	TGTGCCAGCATCCCCGACAGGGATCAAGAGACCCAGTACTTC	TRBV28	TRBJ2-5	few	TRBD1
CASRAVTNSPLHF	TGTGCCAGCAGGGCAGTAACTAATTCACCCCTCCACTTT	TRBV6-5	TRBJ1-6	-	-
CASSLGVISNQPQHF	TGTGCCAGCAGCTTGGGAGTAATCTCCAATCAGCCCCAGCATTTT	TRBV7-2	TRBJ1-5	once	-
CASSPSRVNEQFF	TGCGCCAGCAGCCCCTCCAGGGTCAATGAGCAGTTCTTC	TRBV4-1	TRBJ2-1	-	-
CASSYSWHRELFF	TGTGCCAGCAGTTACTCGTGGCACCGGGAGCTGTTTTTT	TRBV6-5	TRBJ2-2	-	-
CASSSGTSGTDTQYF	TGTGCCAGCAGCTCCGGGACTAGCGGCACAGATACGCAGTATTTT	TRBV7-6	TRBJ2-3	-	TRBD2
CASSFRRTSGSSDNEQFF	TGCGCCAGCAGCTTCAGGCGGACTAGCGGGAGTTCAGACAATGAGCAGTTCTTC	TRBV5-1	TRBJ2-1	-	TRBD2
CASSLGGAGAQPQHF	TGTGCCAGCAGTTTAGGTGGGGCAGGGGCTCAGCCCCAGCATTTT	TRBV28	TRBJ1-5	-	-